The 27 T cell receptor beta chains listed next were all sequenced from one sample in a study of identical twins' blood T cells. TCRdb processed the 5' RACE reads anew with MiXCR; each CDR3 protein has one entry. The sample holds around 380,000 distinct CDR3 sequences; roughly 28% are singletons and the top ten take 6% to 7%. The sequenced material came from PBMCs. The receptors were sampled from a woman aged 18 to 55 in good health.

This clonotype has only a few counts. This rearrangement joins TRBV27 to TRBJ1-1, with D possibly TRBD1 on 6 matching bases. The CDR3 totals 13 residues. Trimming shortened V by 5 bases and J by 5 bases, and 12 bases separated the two germline ends. The germline gives CDR1 MNHEY, CDR2 SMNVEV (reference sequence). This CDR3 reads CASSRDTGTEAFF. In nucleotides, the CDR3 is TGTGCCAGCAGTCGGGACACCGGTACTGAAGCTTTCTTT.

J is TRBJ1-1 and V is TRBV6-5, with D possibly being TRBD1 (5 bases). There are 14 residues in the CDR3. V shed 1 base and J shed 4 bases, with 10 bases lying between them. Germline V CDR1 and CDR2: MNHEY, SVGAGI. The CDR3 nucleotides read TGTGCCAGCAGTTACTGGGGGGGAGGCACTGAAGCTTTCTTT. Its protein product is CASSYWGGGTEAFF.

The chain couples TRBV5-6 to TRBJ1-1; no reliable D call. The germline gives CDR1 SGHDT, CDR2 YYEEEE. This CDR3 has 11 amino acids. V was shortened by 0 bases and J by 9 bases, with 6 bases between the two germline ends. The CDR3 nucleotides read TGTGCCAGCAGCTTGGCCGGGAAAGCTTTCTTT. This gives the protein CASSLAGKAFF.

This clonotype has only a few counts. The chain carries TRBV10-3 and TRBJ2-2, with 8 bases aligning to TRBD1. Germline CDR1 and CDR2: ENHRY and SYGVKD. This CDR3 is built from 14 residues. V gave up 2 bases and J gave up 6 bases; unmatched junction bases: 2. The CDR3 region is CAISETGGAGELFF. The CDR3 region has the DNA TGTGCCATCAGTGAGACAGGGGGAGCCGGGGAGCTGTTTTTT.

This clonotype was detected many times. V gene TRBV12-3 or TRBV12-4 combines with J gene TRBJ1-4; TRBD1 matches 8 bases. The V and J ends lost 3 bases and 8 bases, in that order; junction bases with no gene match: 5. This CDR3 is built from 14 residues. CDR3 in DNA: TGTGCCAGCAGTTTGTTACAGGGGGAAGAAAAACTGTTTTTT. Protein product: CASSLLQGEEKLFF.

The chain joins TRBV5-6 to TRBJ1-3, with 7 bases aligning to TRBD1. The V and J ends lost 4 bases and 0 bases, in that order; junction bases with no gene match: 7. Germline V gene lookup returns CDR1 SGHDT and CDR2 YYEEEE. The CDR3 has 16 residues. CDR3 bases: TGTGCCAGCAGCCTGACAGGGTCTAGCTCTGGAAACACCATATATTTT. Translated: CASSLTGSSSGNTIYF.

This clonotype turned up a few times. The chain couples TRBV2 to TRBJ1-1, with a tentative D call TRBD1 (6 bases). Germline V CDR1 and CDR2: SNHLY, FYNNEI. This CDR3 region has 14 residues. Trimming left V 7 bases short and J 5 bases short, with 17 bases between. The CDR3, as DNA: TGTGCCAGCATCGCTCTCGGGGGGCAGACTGAAGCTTTCTTT. This codes for CASIALGGQTEAFF.

The chain carries TRBV18 and TRBJ2-7, with D tentatively TRBD1 or TRBD2 (5 bases each). With 3 bases removed from V and 2 bases from J, the gap between germline ends came to 14 bases. Germline V gives CDR1 KGHSH, CDR2 LQKENI. This CDR3 comprises 15 residues. The CDR3 reads CASSPLGTAPYEQYF. CDR3 in DNA: TGTGCCAGCTCACCTTTGGGGACGGCACCCTACGAGCAGTACTTC.

CDR3 in amino acids: CSAWTSDSYEQYF. The CDR3 bases are TGCAGCGCATGGACTAGCGACAGCTACGAGCAGTACTTC. This chain uses TRBV20-1 with TRBJ2-7, with 9 bases that match TRBD2. The length of the CDR3 is 13 residues. Germline CDR1 and CDR2: DFQATT and SNEGSKA (reference sequence).

Only a few counts were recorded for this clonotype. V gene TRBV6-5 combines with J gene TRBJ1-1, with D maybe TRBD1 (6 bases). Germline V lookup: CDR1 MNHEY, CDR2 SVGAGI. This CDR3 is 15 amino acids long. The germline V and J ends were trimmed by 0 bases and 5 bases, with 13 bases remaining between them. For the CDR3, the DNA is TGTGCCAGCAGTTACTCGCCAGGGGTAGGAACTGAAGCTTTCTTT. It is translated as CASSYSPGVGTEAFF.

This chain joins TRBV12-5 and TRBJ2-5; no clear D. CDR1 and CDR2 (germline): LGHNT, FRNRAP. The CDR3 loop spans 13 amino acids. V lost 4 bases and J 4 bases, leaving 10 bases between the germline ends. CDR3 loop: CASGSGGGETQYF. CDR3 nucleotide sequence: TGTGCTAGTGGTTCGGGTGGTGGAGAGACCCAGTACTTC.

This clonotype was seen a single time. The chain is built from TRBV29-1 and TRBJ1-1; 9 positions match TRBD1. This CDR3 is built from 13 residues. The germline gives CDR1 SQVTM, CDR2 ANQGSEA. Trimming at V came to 5 bases and at J to 4 bases, leaving 5 bases not matched to a gene. As DNA, the CDR3 is TGCAGCGTTCGGACAGGGGTGAGCACTGAAGCTTTCTTT. This translates into CSVRTGVSTEAFF.

The V call is TRBV29-1, the J call TRBJ1-2; the D gene is possibly TRBD1 (5 bases). In germline, CDR1 is SQVTM, CDR2 ANQGSEA. This CDR3 has 13 amino acids. Between the trimmed V and J ends, which lost 5 bases and 14 bases, there was a span of 24 bases. CDR3 nucleotide sequence: TGCAGCGTTCTCAGGATGGCCGACAGTTTGACAACCTTC. Translated: CSVLRMADSLTTF.

The sample holds a few counts of this clonotype. This rearrangement joins TRBV4-1 to TRBJ2-6; unclear D gene. Per the germline V gene, CDR1 is MGHRA and CDR2 is YSYEKL. V was pared by 1 base and J by 1 base, with 17 bases between. This CDR3 has 19 amino acids. DNA for the CDR3: TGCGCCAGCAGCCAAGGGGTGACCAAAGTAGGATCTGGGGCCAACGTCCTGACTTTC. It specifies CASSQGVTKVGSGANVLTF.

The rearrangement joins TRBV20-1 to TRBJ2-1, with D uncertain. The V end lost 7 bases, the J end lost 11 bases, and 18 bases lay between the germline ends. Germline lookup yields CDR1 DFQATT and CDR2 SNEGSKA (reference sequence). This CDR3 has 12 amino acids. CDR3 in amino acids: CSGTVGSYKQFF. DNA of the CDR3: TGCAGTGGTACAGTTGGGTCCTATAAGCAGTTCTTC.

This clonotype was seen ten or more times. CDR3 protein: CASSRLDDGYTF. CDR3 in DNA: TGTGCCAGCAGTCGGTTGGATGATGGCTACACCTTC. The J gene is TRBJ1-2, the V gene TRBV6-2 or TRBV6-3; D is unclear. Germline CDR1 is MNHEY and CDR2 is SVGEGT. The CDR3 is 12 residues long. V gave up 5 bases and J gave up 6 bases, with 10 bases separating them.

The chain recombines TRBV6-1 with TRBJ1-6; D is unresolved. The V end lost 2 bases, the J end lost 8 bases, and 4 bases lay between the germline ends. This CDR3 contains 12 residues. Germline CDR1 is MNHNS and CDR2 is SASEGT. The CDR3 DNA is TGTGCCAGCAGTGAACGACATTCACCCCTCCACTTT. As protein: CASSERHSPLHF.

This clonotype was observed a few times. V and J are TRBV18 and TRBJ2-1; D uncertain. Looked up from germline, CDR1 is KGHSH and CDR2 is LQKENI. The CDR3 is 14 residues long. V was shortened by 6 bases and J by 5 bases, with 14 bases between the two germline ends. CDR3 in DNA: TGTGCCAGCTCCCCCGTTCTAGGTAACAATGAGCAGTTCTTC. It translates to CASSPVLGNNEQFF. The full variable domain, with the rest looked up from reference TRBV18 and TRBJ2-1, is NAGVMQNPRHLVRRRGQEARLRCSPMKGHSHVYWYRQLPEEGLKFMVYLQKENIIDESGMPKERFSAEFPKEGPSILRIQQVVRGDSAAYFCASSPVLGNNEQFFGPGTRLTVL.

This clonotype occurred many times. CDR3 sequence reads: CASSVGQRTEAFF. DNA for the CDR3: TGTGCCAGCAGCGTAGGACAGCGCACTGAAGCTTTCTTT. The gene calls are TRBV9 and TRBJ1-1; TRBD1 is a possible D gene (5 bases). Trimming left V 0 bases short and J 4 bases short, with 7 bases between. Per germline, CDR1 SGDLS and CDR2 YYNGEE. The CDR3 is 13 residues long.

This clonotype was observed a handful of times. The chain links TRBV5-6 to TRBJ1-1; D is unresolved. This CDR3 has 13 residues. Trimming pared 2 bases from V and 8 bases from J, leaving 13 bases between. Per germline, CDR1 SGHDT and CDR2 YYEEEE. This CDR3 reads CASSFPGGGEAFF. In DNA, the CDR3 is TGTGCCAGCAGCTTCCCGGGCGGTGGAGAAGCTTTCTTT.

This clonotype was observed once. The chain has TRBV3-1 and TRBJ1-2; D is unclear. V lost 0 bases and J lost 5, with 19 bases in between. There are 17 residues in the CDR3. Germline loops: CDR1 LGHDT, CDR2 YNNKEL (reference sequence). The CDR3 loop is CASSQEVTVRLGYGYTF. The DNA of the CDR3 is TGTGCCAGCAGCCAAGAAGTAACAGTGCGACTAGGGTATGGCTACACCTTC.

This clonotype came up many times. The chain combines TRBV6-2 or TRBV6-3 with TRBJ2-2; D remains unclear. V was trimmed by 10 bases and J by 6 bases, leaving 9 bases between them. Germline V gene lookup returns CDR1 MNHEY and CDR2 SVGEGT. The CDR3 loop spans 11 amino acids. Here the CDR3 reads CATAAAGELFF. The DNA for the CDR3 is TGTGCCACCGCTGCGGCCGGGGAGCTGTTTTTT.

The chain has TRBV2 and TRBJ2-1; D unclear. V shed 4 bases and J shed 6 bases, with 7 bases lying between them. This CDR3 comprises 12 residues. Germline CDR1 SNHLY, CDR2 FYNNEI. The CDR3 DNA follows: TGTGCCAGCAGTGGGGGAATCAATGAGCAGTTCTTC. Translating it yields CASSGGINEQFF.

V gene TRBV20-1 combines with J gene TRBJ1-2, with 7 bases identical to TRBD1. The CDR3 length is 13 residues. V shed 6 bases, J shed 4 bases, and the junction held 8 bases outside the gene matches. The germline V gene encodes CDR1 DFQATT and CDR2 SNEGSKA (reference sequence). CDR3 coding DNA: TGCAGTGCACGGAACAGGGGAGGCTATGGCTACACCTTC. Translation gives CSARNRGGYGYTF.

The rearrangement uses TRBV29-1 and TRBJ1-2; possible D gene TRBD1, 6 bases. The V end was cut by 0 bases, the J end by 4 bases, with 21 bases between. This CDR3 is built from 17 residues. Germline V gene sequence: CDR1 SQVTM, CDR2 ANQGSEA. DNA of the CDR3: TGCAGCGTTGAAGATTCCCTTCAACTGACAGGCATCTATGGCTACACCTTC. Residues: CSVEDSLQLTGIYGYTF.

This clonotype appeared a few times. This chain connects TRBV3-1 to TRBJ1-2; 9 nucleotides match TRBD1. The germline CDR1 and CDR2 sequences are LGHDT and YNNKEL (reference sequence). The CDR3 runs 15 residues. Germline trimming cut 4 bases from V and 5 bases from J; bases unmatched to any gene: 8. CDR3 DNA: TGTGCCAGCAGCCGCTCGACAGGGGGTTGGTATGGCTACACCTTC. This sequence encodes CASSRSTGGWYGYTF. Filled out from reference TRBV3-1 and TRBJ1-2, the complete variable domain reads DTAVSQTPKYLVTQMGNDKSIKCEQNLGHDTMYWYKQDSKKFLKIMFSYNNKELIINETVPNRFSPKSPDKAHLNLHINSLELGDSAVYFCASSRSTGGWYGYTFGSGTRLTVV.

The rearrangement joins TRBV20-1 to TRBJ2-2; TRBD2 agrees at 7 bases. The CDR3 consists of 14 residues. The V gene end was trimmed by 2 bases and the J gene end by 5 bases; junction bases not matched to a gene: 5. Germline V gene lookup returns CDR1 DFQATT and CDR2 SNEGSKA (reference sequence). The CDR3 region is CSARRGVGTGELFF. The CDR3 nucleotides are TGCAGTGCTAGACGGGGGGTGGGGACCGGGGAGCTGTTTTTT.